This TCR beta chain was found in a study of PD-1 blockade in classical Hodgkin lymphoma. Study observations and caveats: Complete responders entered with baseline diversity on par with newly diagnosed patients, the results showed.

The method was immunoSEQ multiplex PCR; TCRdb's version includes in-frame clones alone and lacks a portion of them. The sample carries 90,000 to 120,000 clones, 89% recorded once. As concerns this clone: What it recognizes is unknown.

Between the trimmed V and J ends, which lost 7 bases and 4 bases, there was a span of 13 bases. Germline lookup yields CDR1 MNHEY and CDR2 SVGAGI. The CDR3 spans 14 residues. Every patient had relapsed following autologous stem cell transplantation, and cohorts differed in brentuximab vedotin exposure. This sequence originates from a human donor with classical Hodgkin lymphoma. The sample was peripheral blood mononuclear cells (PBMCs), taken before the second cycle of nivolumab. The chain carries TRBV6-5 and TRBJ2-2; a possible D gene is TRBD2 (6 bases). The CDR3 loop reads CASNFGSGTGELFF. As DNA, the CDR3 is TGTGCCAGCAACTTCGGGAGTGGCACCGGGGAGCTGTTTTTT.